Shown below are 32 T cell receptor beta chains from a single sample sequenced in a study of blood T cell repertoires in COVID-19. Produced via immunoSEQ multiplex PCR; TCRdb's table is partial and in-frame only. Altogether 60,000 to 75,000 clones are present, 75% to 90% being singletons, with the ten largest covering 35%. The sequenced material came from peripheral blood. Source of these receptors: a woman of 80 years or more with active or convalescent COVID-19.

The chain uses TRBV7-2 and TRBJ1-6; TRBD1 is a possible D gene (5 bases). Trimming cost V 2 bases and J 6 bases, with 14 bases left between them. CDR3 length equals 16 residues. Germline lookup yields CDR1 SGHTA and CDR2 FQGNSA. The CDR3 bases are TGTGCCAGCAGCTTATCTCATGGGACTCTTAATTCACCCCTCCACTTT. This sequence encodes CASSLSHGTLNSPLHF.

The chain is built from TRBV5-6 and TRBJ1-6; unclear D gene. Germline CDR1 reads SGHDT; CDR2 reads YYEEEE. The CDR3 runs to 15 residues. Trimming cost V 1 base and J 4 bases, with 9 bases left between them. CDR3 in amino acids: CASSLYQRYNSPLHF. In DNA form, the CDR3 reads TGTGCCAGCAGCTTGTATCAGAGGTATAATTCACCCCTCCACTTT.

The chain combines TRBV6-2 or TRBV6-3 with TRBJ2-3; no reliable D call. The CDR3 totals 14 residues. V shed 2 bases and J shed 6 bases, with 12 bases lying between them. Germline V gene sequence: CDR1 MNHEY, CDR2 SVGEGT. DNA of the CDR3: TGTGCCAGCAGTTACCCCCCCGAGTCGGATACGCAGTATTTT. Amino acids: CASSYPPESDTQYF.

The chain combines TRBV7-2 with TRBJ2-1, with TRBD2 matching over 8 bases. Germline V gene sequence: CDR1 SGHTA, CDR2 FQGNSA. The CDR3 has 14 amino acids. Germline trimming cut 5 bases from V and 3 bases from J; bases unmatched to any gene: 3. CDR3 sequence reads: CASSAGTSYNEQFF. In nucleotides, the CDR3 is TGTGCCAGCAGCGCCGGGACTAGCTACAATGAGCAGTTCTTC.

V and J are TRBV19 and TRBJ1-4; 7 bases align to TRBD1. The CDR3 has 15 residues. CDR1 and CDR2 (germline): LNHDA, SQIVND (reference sequence). J was trimmed by 2 bases and V by 6 bases; bases with no gene match: 6. In DNA, the CDR3 is TGTGCCAGTAGCCCCGAGACAGGGACTAATGAAAAACTGTTTTTT. Translation gives CASSPETGTNEKLFF.

The chain recombines TRBV24-1 with TRBJ1-2; TRBD1 agrees at 7 bases. Germline V gene sequence: CDR1 KGHDR, CDR2 SFDVKD. V was pared by 5 bases and J by 5 bases, with 7 bases of the junction left unmatched. The CDR3 has 14 amino acids. CDR3 amino acids: CATSGGGSLYGYTF. In DNA, the CDR3 is TGTGCCACCAGTGGAGGGGGCAGCCTTTATGGCTACACCTTC.

This chain links TRBV6-5 with TRBJ2-4; no clear D. The V end was cut by 8 bases, the J end by 10 bases, with 9 bases between. This CDR3 has 10 residues. CDR1 MNHEY and CDR2 SVGAGI come from the germline V gene. The CDR3 coding sequence is TGTGCCAGCGGTTCCCAAATTCAGTACTTC. This codes for CASGSQIQYF.

This chain connects TRBV10-1 to TRBJ2-3; D uncertain. Trimming removed 5 bases at V and 4 bases at J, with 10 bases between. Germline CDR1 and CDR2: WNHNN and SYGVQD (reference sequence). The CDR3 totals 13 residues. The CDR3 here is CASSPEQADTQYF. The CDR3, as DNA: TGCGCCAGCAGTCCCGAGCAGGCAGATACGCAGTATTTT.

The gene calls are TRBV12-3 or TRBV12-4 and TRBJ1-2, with D maybe TRBD1 (5 bases). V lost 3 bases to trimming and J lost 5 bases, with 10 bases between them. The CDR3 covers 13 residues. The CDR3 sequence: CASSLGGWYGYTF. As DNA, the CDR3 is TGTGCCAGCAGTTTGGGGGGATGGTATGGCTACACCTTC.

V gene TRBV4-3 combines with J gene TRBJ2-4; D possibly corresponds to TRBD2 (5 bases). Trimming took off 0 bases at V and 6 bases at J, with 6 bases between the two ends. Germline V gene lookup returns CDR1 LGHNA and CDR2 YSLEER. The CDR3 runs to 13 residues. This chain's CDR3 is CASSQDEGNIQYF. In nucleotides, the CDR3 is TGCGCCAGCAGCCAAGATGAGGGAAACATTCAGTACTTC.

This CDR3 reads CASTPTGGIGTEAFF. Written as DNA, the CDR3 is TGTGCCAGCACCCCTACAGGGGGCATAGGTACTGAAGCTTTCTTT. The chain couples TRBV2 to TRBJ1-1, with TRBD1 identical over 9 bases. CDR3 length equals 15 residues. Per the germline V gene, CDR1 is SNHLY and CDR2 is FYNNEI. With V trimmed by 7 bases and J by 5 bases, 11 bases remained unmatched.

This rearrangement joins TRBV18 to TRBJ2-2; D ambiguous. Germline CDR1 is KGHSH and CDR2 is LQKENI. The length of the CDR3 is 16 residues. V lost 3 bases and J lost 0, with 11 bases in between. CDR3 coding DNA: TGTGCCAGCTCACCTACCCCCACTCCGAACACCGGGGAGCTGTTTTTT. It translates to CASSPTPTPNTGELFF.

This chain uses TRBV19 with TRBJ1-2; D is ambiguous. V gave up 7 bases and J gave up 0 bases, with 15 bases separating them. In germline, CDR1 is LNHDA, CDR2 SQIVND (reference sequence). The CDR3 has 15 amino acids. In DNA form, the CDR3 reads TGTGCCAGTAAATCAGCGAGACCTTCTAACTATGGCTACACCTTC. It translates to CASKSARPSNYGYTF.

The chain combines TRBV5-6 with TRBJ1-2, with unresolved D. CDR3 length: 13 residues. Looked up from germline, CDR1 is SGHDT and CDR2 is YYEEEE. Trimming left V 5 bases short and J 5 bases short, with 13 bases between. The CDR3 DNA sequence: TGTGCCAGCAGAGAATTGGCGGATTATGGCTACACCTTC. Translation gives CASRELADYGYTF.

The rearrangement joins TRBV18 to TRBJ1-5; perhaps TRBD1 as D (5 bases). CDR1 and CDR2 from the germline V gene are KGHSH and LQKENI. The CDR3 is 13 residues long. V was cut by 9 bases and J by 3 bases, with 12 bases left in between. The CDR3 is CASHGGNNQPQHF. CDR3 nucleotides: TGTGCCAGTCACGGGGGGAACAATCAGCCCCAGCATTTT.

The chain recombines TRBV27 with TRBJ2-2; maybe TRBD2 (6 bases). Germline CDR1 is MNHEY and CDR2 is SMNVEV (reference sequence). V lost 4 bases and J 3 bases, leaving 9 bases between the germline ends. This CDR3 is 14 amino acids long. The CDR3 here is CASSSGLYTGELFF. Written as DNA, the CDR3 is TGTGCCAGCAGTTCGGGACTCTACACCGGGGAGCTGTTTTTT.

This sequence joins TRBV2 and TRBJ1-1; D is uncertain. The CDR3 spans 13 residues. The germline gives CDR1 SNHLY, CDR2 FYNNEI. V lost 6 bases to trimming and J lost 1 base, with 9 bases between them. The CDR3 DNA follows: TGTGCCAGCAGCCCCCGGGAGAACACTGAAGCTTTCTTT. As protein: CASSPRENTEAFF.

This clone was counted once. The chain is built from TRBV5-1 and TRBJ2-3; 16 bases align to TRBD2. This CDR3 has 19 amino acids. V lost 4 bases to trimming and J lost 4 bases; unmatched junction nucleotides: 12. Germline CDR1 SGHRS, CDR2 YFSETQ. DNA for the CDR3: TGCGCCAGCAGCCGGGGACCGGGACTAGCGGGGGGGCCGTCAGATACGCAGTATTTT. As protein: CASSRGPGLAGGPSDTQYF.

This clone occurred a few times. The chain is built from TRBV7-2 and TRBJ1-2, with D possibly TRBD1 on 5 matching bases. This CDR3 contains 16 residues. V was pared by 1 base and J by 4 bases, with 16 bases between. Per germline, CDR1 SGHTA and CDR2 FQGNSA. The CDR3 reads CASSLEGPRIPYGYTF. The CDR3 DNA follows: TGTGCCAGCAGCTTAGAGGGGCCTCGGATTCCCTATGGCTACACCTTC.

The chain couples TRBV11-3 to TRBJ2-3; 9 nucleotides match TRBD2. V was clipped by 1 base and J by 4 bases; unmatched bases: 6. The germline V gene encodes CDR1 SGHNT and CDR2 YENEEA. The CDR3 length is 16 residues. The CDR3 nucleotides read TGTGCCAGCAGCTTAGGACTAGCGGCTTTCTCAGATACGCAGTATTTT. This sequence encodes CASSLGLAAFSDTQYF. The full variable domain, completed using reference TRBV11-3 and TRBJ2-3, is EAGVVQSPRYKIIEKKQPVAFWCNPISGHNTLYWYLQNLGQGPELLIRYENEEAVDDSQLPKDRFSAERLKGVDSTLKIQPAELGDSAVYLCASSLGLAAFSDTQYFGPGTRLTVL.

The chain employs TRBV7-2 and TRBJ2-5; TRBD1 agrees at 9 bases. The J segment lost 6 bases and the V segment lost 7 bases, leaving 9 bases of the junction unmatched. Germline V gene lookup returns CDR1 SGHTA and CDR2 FQGNSA. The CDR3 contains 14 residues. The CDR3 DNA is TGTGCCAGCACCTTCGGACAGGGGAAAAAGACCCAGTACTTC. This sequence encodes CASTFGQGKKTQYF.

V usage is TRBV5-1 and J usage is TRBJ1-4; D not certain. Trimming removed 1 base from V and 0 bases from J, with 7 bases in between. The germline CDR1 and CDR2 sequences are SGHRS and YFSETQ. The CDR3 runs to 15 residues. Here the CDR3 DNA reads TGCGCCAGCAGCTTGATGGCCACAACTAATGAAAAACTGTTTTTT. This translates into CASSLMATTNEKLFF.

This clone has just one count. The chain links TRBV5-1 to TRBJ1-4; 8 nucleotides agree with TRBD1. The V gene end was trimmed by 5 bases and the J gene end by 7 bases; junction bases not matched to a gene: 7. The germline V gene encodes CDR1 SGHRS and CDR2 YFSETQ. There are 14 residues in the CDR3. CDR3 protein: CASRLDRVGEKLFF. In DNA form, the CDR3 reads TGCGCCAGCAGACTGGACAGGGTTGGTGAAAAACTGTTTTTT.

V usage is TRBV5-4 and J usage is TRBJ1-2, with 7 nucleotides matching TRBD1. Germline lookup yields CDR1 SGHNT and CDR2 YYREEE (reference sequence). V was clipped by 2 bases and J by 8 bases; unmatched bases: 15. The CDR3 totals 16 residues. The CDR3 protein is CASSFSEYRGGEGYTF. The CDR3 DNA reads TGTGCCAGCAGCTTCTCGGAGTACAGGGGAGGAGAGGGCTACACCTTC.

This clone was seen a few times. V usage is TRBV7-3 and J usage is TRBJ1-6, with 11 bases lining up with TRBD1. Germline V gene data show CDR1 as SGHTA and CDR2 as FQGTGA. There are 16 residues in the CDR3. V lost 4 bases, J lost 9 bases, and 8 bases stayed unmatched. DNA of the CDR3: TGTGCCAGCAGCTCCCCCGGGACAGGGGGGACTTCACCCCTCCACTTT. As protein: CASSSPGTGGTSPLHF.

This clone turned up a few times. V usage is TRBV30 and J usage is TRBJ2-5; TRBD2 is a possible D gene (5 bases). With 2 bases removed from V and 4 bases from J, the gap between germline ends came to 17 bases. The CDR3 has 15 residues. The V gene's germline CDR1 is GTSNPN and CDR2 SVGIG (reference sequence). This CDR3 is CAWSRGGPGSETQYF. The CDR3 bases are TGTGCCTGGAGTCGCGGCGGGCCGGGTTCAGAGACCCAGTACTTC. Supplemented by reference TRBV30 and TRBJ2-5, the full variable domain reads SQTIHQWPATLVQPVGSPLSLECTVEGTSNPNLYWYRQAAGRGLQLLFYSVGIGQISSEVPQNLSASRPQDRQFILSSKKLLLSDSGFYLCAWSRGGPGSETQYFGPGTRLLVL.

The genes are TRBV9 and TRBJ1-2; D unresolved. Germline CDR1 is SGDLS and CDR2 is YYNGEE. V shed 3 bases and J shed 8 bases, with 8 bases lying between them. The CDR3 extends over 11 amino acids. DNA of the CDR3: TGTGCCAGCAGCGGAGGCTGGGGCTACACCTTC. Translating it yields CASSGGWGYTF.

This chain connects TRBV9 to TRBJ1-3; 8 bases match TRBD1. The V segment lost 0 bases and the J segment 4 bases; nucleotides outside the gene matches: 3. Germline loops: CDR1 SGDLS, CDR2 YYNGEE. The CDR3 covers 15 residues. The CDR3 DNA reads as TGTGCCAGCAGCGTAGTGGGGACAGGAGGAAACACCATATATTTT. It translates to CASSVVGTGGNTIYF.

The chain joins TRBV18 to TRBJ1-5; no firm D call. The CDR3 extends over 16 amino acids. V shed 3 bases and J shed 6 bases, with 18 bases lying between them. Germline assignment: CDR1 KGHSH and CDR2 LQKENI. For the CDR3, the DNA is TGTGCCAGCTCACCCGAGGGCCCCAATACCGGTCAGCCCCAGCATTTT. It specifies CASSPEGPNTGQPQHF. Full variable domain (rest looked up from reference TRBV18 and TRBJ1-5): NAGVMQNPRHLVRRRGQEARLRCSPMKGHSHVYWYRQLPEEGLKFMVYLQKENIIDESGMPKERFSAEFPKEGPSILRIQQVVRGDSAAYFCASSPEGPNTGQPQHFGDGTRLSIL.

V gene TRBV6-1 combines with J gene TRBJ1-6, with TRBD1 matching over 7 bases. CDR3 length: 16 amino acids. Germline V gene data show CDR1 as MNHNS and CDR2 as SASEGT. With V trimmed by 3 bases and J by 7 bases, 9 bases remained unmatched. CDR3: CASSEALGGPNSPLHF. The CDR3 DNA follows: TGTGCCAGCAGTGAGGCCCTAGGGGGCCCAAATTCACCCCTCCACTTT.

This clone was seen only a few times. CDR3: CASSWTGATNTEAFF. CDR3 sequence (DNA): TGTGCCAGCTCATGGACAGGGGCAACCAACACTGAAGCTTTCTTT. The gene calls are TRBV18 and TRBJ1-1, with TRBD1 matching over 9 bases. The ends lost 5 bases at V and 2 bases at J; junction bases unmatched: 6. The length of the CDR3 is 15 residues. The germline gives CDR1 KGHSH, CDR2 LQKENI.

This clone was seen more than once but under ten times. V usage is TRBV5-1 and J usage is TRBJ2-5; 9 nucleotides match TRBD1. This CDR3 contains 15 residues. V shed 4 bases, J shed 0 bases, and the junction held 4 bases outside the gene matches. The germline V gene encodes CDR1 SGHRS and CDR2 YFSETQ. CDR3 coding DNA: TGCGCCAGCAGCAAGGGACAGGGCAACCAAGAGACCCAGTACTTC. This sequence encodes CASSKGQGNQETQYF.